This T cell receptor (beta chain) was captured by sequencing in a study of T cell responses to AZD1222 COVID-19 vaccine. Study-wide points: In a largely white British group with more females than males, clonal diversity was possibly underestimated.

Data came from immunoSEQ multiplex PCR; TCRdb stores just in-frame clones and leaves some out. The sample carries 150,000 to 200,000 clones, over 80% recorded once. The length of the CDR3 is 13 residues. Trimming shortened V by 4 bases and J by 2 bases, and 6 bases separated the two germline ends. Germline assignment: CDR1 SGHAT and CDR2 FQDESV (reference sequence). Notes on this clone: No antigen is known for it.

The source of this sequence is an adult in good health. Specimen: peripheral blood, collected on day 0 of MenACWY control vaccination. The V and J genes are TRBV11-1 and TRBJ1-5, with D possibly matching TRBD1 (5 bases). The CDR3 here is CASSSQGNQPQHF. The CDR3 bases are TGTGCCAGCAGCTCACAGGGCAATCAGCCCCAGCATTTT.